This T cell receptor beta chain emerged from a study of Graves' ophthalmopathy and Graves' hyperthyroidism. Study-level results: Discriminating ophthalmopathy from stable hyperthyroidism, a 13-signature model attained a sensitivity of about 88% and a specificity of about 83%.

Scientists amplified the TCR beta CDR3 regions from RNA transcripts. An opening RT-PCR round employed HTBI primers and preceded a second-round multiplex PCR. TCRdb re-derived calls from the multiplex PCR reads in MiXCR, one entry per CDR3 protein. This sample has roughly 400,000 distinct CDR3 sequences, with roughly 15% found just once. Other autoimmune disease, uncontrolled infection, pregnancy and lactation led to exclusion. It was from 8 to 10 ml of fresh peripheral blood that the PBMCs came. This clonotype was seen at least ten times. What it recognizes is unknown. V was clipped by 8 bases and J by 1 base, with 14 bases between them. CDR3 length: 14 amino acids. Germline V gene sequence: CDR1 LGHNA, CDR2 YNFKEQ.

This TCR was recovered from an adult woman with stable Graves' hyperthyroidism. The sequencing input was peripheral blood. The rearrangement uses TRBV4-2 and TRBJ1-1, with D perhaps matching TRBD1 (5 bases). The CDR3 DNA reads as TGTGCCAGCCTGGGGGGAGCGGGGAACACTGAAGCTTTCTTT. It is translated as CASLGGAGNTEAFF.